Below, 29 T cell receptor beta chains from the same sample are listed, as sequenced in a study of identical twins. TCRdb reanalysed the 5' RACE reads using MiXCR and keeps one entry per CDR3 protein. The sample carries roughly 750,000 distinct CDR3 sequences, approximately 21% recorded once. These records were also assigned to another study, of T cells expressing NK-cell markers.

Material: PBMCs. Source of these receptors: a woman aged 18-30 years in good health.

This clonotype was observed a few times. As DNA, the CDR3 is TGCAGTGCTAGAGATTCAGGTGGCAGGGCAGAGGATGAGCAGTTCTTC. Its protein product is CSARDSGGRAEDEQFF. The chain links TRBV20-1 to TRBJ2-1; D possibly corresponds to TRBD1 (5 bases). The CDR3 runs to 16 residues. With 0 bases removed from V and 8 bases from J, the gap between germline ends came to 20 bases. CDR1 DFQATT and CDR2 SNEGSKA come from the germline V gene (reference sequence).

V usage is TRBV12-3 or TRBV12-4 and J usage is TRBJ2-1; tentative D call: TRBD2 (6 bases). Deletions cut 8 bases from V and 5 bases from J, with 19 bases between. The CDR3 loop spans 15 amino acids. CDR3 nucleotides: TGTGCCAGCTCCACGGGCGGGGCGGTCCACAATGAGCAGTTCTTC. Its translation: CASSTGGAVHNEQFF.

V is TRBV20-1 and J is TRBJ2-3, with D perhaps TRBD2 (6 bases). Germline CDR1 DFQATT, CDR2 SNEGSKA (reference sequence). The CDR3 runs to 14 residues. Trimming cost V 6 bases and J 7 bases, with 20 bases left between them. The CDR3 sequence is CSARGTSGVNTQYF. The DNA for the CDR3 is TGCAGTGCCCGCGGGACCTCCGGGGTAAATACGCAGTATTTT.

The CDR3 sequence: CASSQDRNGGSRTDTQYF. In DNA form, the CDR3 reads TGTGCCAGCAGCCAAGATCGGAATGGTGGGAGCCGGACAGATACGCAGTATTTT. V and J are TRBV4-2 and TRBJ2-3; the D gene is possibly TRBD2 (5 bases). Germline assignment: CDR1 LGHNA and CDR2 YNFKEQ. There are 18 residues in the CDR3. Trimming took off 0 bases at V and 3 bases at J, with 19 bases between the two ends.

This clonotype showed up just a few times. V is TRBV18 and J is TRBJ2-5; D unclear. Deletions cut 6 bases from V and 5 bases from J, with 13 bases between. The CDR3 runs to 13 residues. Per the germline V gene, CDR1 is KGHSH and CDR2 is LQKENI. The CDR3 bases are TGTGCCAGCTCCCTAGGGTGGTCGGAGACCCAGTACTTC. It translates to CASSLGWSETQYF.

The V call is TRBV5-1, the J call TRBJ2-1; D ambiguous. Trimming removed 4 bases at V and 10 bases at J, with 12 bases between. This CDR3 spans 12 amino acids. Germline-derived CDR1 and CDR2 are SGHRS and YFSETQ. The CDR3 loop is CASSPDGGEQFF. CDR3 DNA sequence: TGCGCCAGCAGCCCGGATGGTGGGGAGCAGTTCTTC.

This clonotype was seen at least ten times. The chain employs TRBV6-5 and TRBJ2-7; D remains ambiguous. Trimming pared 0 bases from V and 7 bases from J, leaving 7 bases between. This CDR3 has 12 amino acids. The germline CDR1 and CDR2 sequences are MNHEY and SVGAGI. CDR3 DNA: TGTGCCAGCAGTTACTCGGCGGATGAGCAGTACTTC. This translates into CASSYSADEQYF.

The table lists this clonotype with a few counts. The chain couples TRBV5-5 to TRBJ1-5; D may be TRBD1 (5 bases). Germline assignment: CDR1 SGHKS and CDR2 YYEKEE (reference sequence). V was cut by 4 bases and J by 0 bases, with 20 bases left in between. The CDR3 runs to 18 residues. This CDR3 is CASSVDGAGPYSNQPQHF. Written as DNA, the CDR3 is TGTGCCAGCAGCGTGGACGGGGCGGGCCCTTATAGCAATCAGCCCCAGCATTTT.

The chain couples TRBV12-3 or TRBV12-4 to TRBJ1-5; possibly TRBD1 for D (6 bases). V lost 1 base and J lost 3, with 13 bases in between. This CDR3 has 16 amino acids. The CDR3 region has the DNA TGTGCCAGCAGTTTAGGAGTGGGACAAGCCAATCAGCCCCAGCATTTT. Translated: CASSLGVGQANQPQHF.

This clonotype was seen repeatedly, ten times or more. The CDR3 DNA reads as TGTGCCAGCAGTCCGACTAGCGGATACAATGAGCAGTTCTTC. Its translation is CASSPTSGYNEQFF. The chain joins TRBV6-1 to TRBJ2-1; 9 nucleotides line up with TRBD2. Germline CDR1 MNHNS, CDR2 SASEGT. The CDR3 length is 14 residues. V was clipped by 5 bases and J by 4 bases; unmatched bases: 3.

This clonotype was detected a few times. The chain links TRBV12-3 or TRBV12-4 to TRBJ1-1; D not certain. V lost 5 bases and J 11 bases, leaving 15 bases between the germline ends. The CDR3 totals 12 residues. CDR3 DNA: TGTGCCAGCAGTCCCGGGCTCGGCCGGGCTTTCTTT. This translates into CASSPGLGRAFF.

This CDR3 is CASSQDRQGEDEQYF. As DNA, the CDR3 is TGCGCCAGCAGCCAAGACCGACAGGGTGAGGACGAGCAGTACTTC. This rearrangement joins TRBV4-3 to TRBJ2-7; 7 bases align to TRBD1. CDR1 is LGHNA, CDR2 YSLEER, per germline. J was trimmed by 5 bases and V by 0 bases; bases with no gene match: 7. This CDR3 has 15 amino acids.

The rearrangement links TRBV5-1 to TRBJ1-2; 10 bases match TRBD1. The CDR3 extends over 13 amino acids. The V segment lost 1 base and the J segment 10 bases; nucleotides outside the gene matches: 4. Germline V lookup: CDR1 SGHRS, CDR2 YFSETQ. The CDR3 protein is CASSLLGQGHYTF. CDR3 sequence (DNA): TGCGCCAGCAGCTTGTTGGGACAGGGGCACTACACCTTC.

Many counts were recorded for this clonotype. This sequence joins TRBV6-1 and TRBJ2-7; a possible D gene is TRBD2 (7 bases). Germline-derived CDR1 and CDR2 are MNHNS and SASEGT. With 6 bases removed from V and 2 bases from J, the gap between germline ends came to 20 bases. The CDR3 is 16 residues long. CDR3 amino acids: CASRAFLGGPPYEQYF. CDR3 DNA sequence: TGTGCCAGCAGGGCCTTCTTGGGGGGGCCACCCTACGAGCAGTACTTC.

The chain uses TRBV11-2 and TRBJ2-1, with 10 positions matching TRBD1. The CDR3 is 16 amino acids. V gave up 4 bases and J gave up 5 bases; unmatched junction bases: 8. The germline V gene encodes CDR1 SGHAT and CDR2 FQNNGV. This chain's CDR3 is CASSSPGQGTHNEQFF. The CDR3 DNA reads as TGTGCCAGCAGCTCACCGGGACAGGGGACTCACAATGAGCAGTTCTTC.

This clonotype came up a few times. The rearrangement joins TRBV10-3 to TRBJ2-1, with 7 bases fitting TRBD1. The CDR3 sequence is 13 residues long. The trim removed 6 bases at V and 5 bases at J, leaving 4 bases unmatched. Germline lookup yields CDR1 ENHRY and CDR2 SYGVKD. CDR3 sequence reads: CAIRRDRHNEQFF. The CDR3 DNA follows: TGTGCCATCAGACGGGACAGACACAATGAGCAGTTCTTC.

The chain links TRBV20-1 to TRBJ1-2; 7 positions match TRBD1. This CDR3 spans 15 amino acids. Looked up from germline, CDR1 is DFQATT and CDR2 is SNEGSKA (reference sequence). With V trimmed by 3 bases and J by 6 bases, 13 bases remained unmatched. The DNA of the CDR3 is TGCAGTGCTAGCCCCGACAGGGCCGATCGGGATGGCTACACCTTC. Translated, it gives CSASPDRADRDGYTF.

The chain is built from TRBV9 and TRBJ2-7; D is possibly TRBD2 (7 bases). The length of the CDR3 is 15 residues. V lost 6 bases to trimming and J lost 1 base, with 17 bases between them. Germline V lookup: CDR1 SGDLS, CDR2 YYNGEE. CDR3 DNA sequence: TGTGCCAGCACCAAAGGGGGGGACGCGTCCTACGAGCAGTACTTC. Protein product: CASTKGGDASYEQYF.

This clonotype appeared a few times. The chain carries TRBV20-1 and TRBJ1-5; D uncertain. Germline V gene sequence: CDR1 DFQATT, CDR2 SNEGSKA (reference sequence). CDR3 length: 16 amino acids. The ends were cut back, 2 bases at V and 0 bases at J, with 14 bases in the middle. The DNA of the CDR3 is TGCAGTGCTAGAAAGGGCAGCGAGACTAGCAATCAGCCCCAGCATTTT. Translation gives CSARKGSETSNQPQHF.

This clonotype was counted between two and nine times. J is TRBJ2-1 and V is TRBV27; 11 bases are shared with TRBD2. J gave up 2 bases and V 2 bases, and 5 bases lay outside the gene matches. Germline V CDR1 and CDR2: MNHEY, SMNVEV (reference sequence). The CDR3 totals 17 residues. DNA of the CDR3: TGTGCCAGCAGTTTAAAAGGGACTAGCGGCGCCTACAATGAGCAGTTCTTC. Translated: CASSLKGTSGAYNEQFF.

J is TRBJ2-3 and V is TRBV4-3; 13 bases are shared with TRBD2. Germline CDR1 and CDR2: LGHNA and YSLEER. This CDR3 is 17 amino acids long. V lost 1 base to trimming and J lost 5 bases; unmatched junction nucleotides: 6. The CDR3: CASSQGWTSGSLDTQYF. The CDR3 DNA sequence: TGCGCCAGCAGCCAAGGTTGGACTAGCGGGAGTCTAGATACGCAGTATTTT.

This clonotype was found a few times. This chain links TRBV20-1 with TRBJ1-5; the D gene is possibly TRBD1 (5 bases). Germline CDR1 DFQATT, CDR2 SNEGSKA (reference sequence). V lost 4 bases, J lost 3 bases, and 13 bases lay in between. This CDR3 has 14 residues. The CDR3 loop reads CSATYGATNQPQHF. Here the CDR3 DNA reads TGCAGTGCTACCTACGGGGCCACCAATCAGCCCCAGCATTTT.

J is TRBJ2-5 and V is TRBV7-7; D might be TRBD1 or TRBD2, each matching 7 bases. Germline lookup yields CDR1 SSHAT and CDR2 FNYEAQ (reference sequence). The CDR3 consists of 15 residues. Deletions cut 0 bases from V and 4 bases from J, with 12 bases between. The CDR3 protein is CASSLAQGGGETQYF. CDR3 DNA sequence: TGTGCCAGCAGCTTAGCCCAGGGGGGGGGAGAGACCCAGTACTTC.

The chain recombines TRBV5-6 with TRBJ2-1, with 7 bases identical to TRBD2. The CDR3 consists of 18 residues. V shed 3 bases, J shed 0 bases, and the junction held 12 bases outside the gene matches. The germline V gene has CDR1 SGHDT and CDR2 YYEEEE. CDR3 bases: TGTGCCAGCAGCTACACCGAGGGAGGGATTAACTCCTACAATGAGCAGTTCTTC. It translates to CASSYTEGGINSYNEQFF.

This clonotype was seen a handful of times. V and J are TRBV7-9 and TRBJ2-7; D gene unclear. Trimming stripped 2 bases from V and 4 bases from J, with 15 bases between. Germline assignment: CDR1 SEHNR and CDR2 FQNEAQ (reference sequence). CDR3 length: 15 amino acids. The CDR3 spells CASSLIRSRDYEQYF. The CDR3 DNA reads TGTGCCAGCAGCTTAATTAGGAGCAGAGATTACGAGCAGTACTTC.

The J gene is TRBJ2-5, the V gene TRBV12-3 or TRBV12-4, with D perhaps matching TRBD1 or TRBD2 (5 bases each). The length of the CDR3 is 14 residues. V shed 5 bases and J shed 2 bases, with 12 bases lying between them. CDR3 sequence reads: CASSLGRRQETQYF. In nucleotides, the CDR3 is TGTGCCAGCAGTCTGGGACGTCGACAAGAGACCCAGTACTTC.

The chain links TRBV12-3 or TRBV12-4 to TRBJ2-5, with D perhaps matching TRBD2 (6 bases). Trimming removed 8 bases at V and 9 bases at J, with 22 bases between. The CDR3 runs 14 residues. This chain's CDR3 is CASAFPRDGGAQYF. The DNA for the CDR3 is TGTGCCAGCGCATTCCCCCGGGACGGCGGGGCCCAGTACTTC.

The chain couples TRBV12-3 or TRBV12-4 to TRBJ2-1, with 9 bases that match TRBD2. The V segment lost 6 bases and the J segment 10 bases; nucleotides outside the gene matches: 16. CDR3 length: 16 amino acids. This chain's CDR3 is CASSPGLAERTLEQFF. DNA of the CDR3: TGTGCCAGCAGCCCGGGACTAGCTGAACGTACCCTCGAGCAGTTCTTC.

The V call is TRBV7-8, the J call TRBJ2-1; 8 nucleotides agree with TRBD1. The germline CDR1 and CDR2 sequences are SGHVS and FQNEAQ. V lost 1 base to trimming and J lost 3 bases; unmatched junction nucleotides: 5. CDR3 length equals 16 residues. CDR3 sequence: CASSLDGQGGYNEQFF. DNA of the CDR3: TGTGCCAGCAGCTTAGATGGACAGGGAGGCTACAATGAGCAGTTCTTC.